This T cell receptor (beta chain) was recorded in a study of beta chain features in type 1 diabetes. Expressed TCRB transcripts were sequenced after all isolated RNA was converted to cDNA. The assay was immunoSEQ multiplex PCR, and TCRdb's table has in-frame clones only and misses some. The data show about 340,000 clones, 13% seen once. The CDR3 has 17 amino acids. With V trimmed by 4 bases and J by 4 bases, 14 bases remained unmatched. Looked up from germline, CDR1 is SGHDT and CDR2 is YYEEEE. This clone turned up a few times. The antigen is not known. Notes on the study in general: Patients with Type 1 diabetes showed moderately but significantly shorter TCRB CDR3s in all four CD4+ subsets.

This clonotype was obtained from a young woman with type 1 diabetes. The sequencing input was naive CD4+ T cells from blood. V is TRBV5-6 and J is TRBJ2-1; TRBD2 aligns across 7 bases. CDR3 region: CASSRKPKTSSYNEQFF. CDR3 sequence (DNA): TGTGCCAGCAGCCGCAAACCTAAGACTAGCTCTTACAATGAGCAGTTCTTC.